Described below is a single T cell receptor beta chain sequence and its context. Its cognate antigen has yet to be identified. No base qualities exist here, and no much larger clone lies one base off it. These data are taken from a study of technical replicates of blood from a handful of donors (dated by TCRdb to 2017 to 2019). The library came from the immunoSEQ multiplex PCR assay. TCRdb obtained this table from immuneACCESS and retained in-frame rearrangements with V and J assigned. These tables miss some clones; where compared with another copy, unresolved V genes account for less than half of the shortfall, and the remainder is unexplained. In this sample the table shows about 16,000 clones, around nine tenths of which occur a single time. Together, the top ten hold 9% to 15% of the sample. Via the germline V gene (reference sequence), CDR1 is LNHDA and CDR2 SQIVND. Deletion took 6 bases off V and 4 bases off J, with a span of 19 bases between the germline ends. Counted from cysteine to phenylalanine, this CDR3 has 16 amino acids. Only the CDR3 region is kept as DNA, spanning 48 bases read in frame from base 1.

The TCR sequence derives from a human donor in good health. Sequenced material: PBMCs. This chain is built from TRBV19 and TRBJ1-5, and TRBD1 may be the D gene, going by 6 matching bases. This receptor carries the CDR3 CASSTMFRQENQPQHF. The DNA reads TGTGCCAGTAGCACAATGTTTCGACAGGAAAATCAGCCCCAGCATTTT.